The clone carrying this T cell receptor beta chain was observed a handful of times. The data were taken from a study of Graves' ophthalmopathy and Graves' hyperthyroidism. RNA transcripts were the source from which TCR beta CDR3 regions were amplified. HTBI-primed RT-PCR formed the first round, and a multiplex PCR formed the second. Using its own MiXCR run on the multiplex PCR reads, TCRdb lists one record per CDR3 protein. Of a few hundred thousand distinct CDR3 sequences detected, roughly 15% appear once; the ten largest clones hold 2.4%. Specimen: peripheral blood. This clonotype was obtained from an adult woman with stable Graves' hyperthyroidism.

The CDR3 DNA follows: TGTGCCAGCAGTGCCCTCGGCACAGATACGCAGTATTTT. This translates into CASSALGTDTQYF. This sequence joins TRBV12-3 or TRBV12-4 and TRBJ2-3; D ambiguous. This CDR3 region has 13 residues. With 5 bases removed from V and 1 base from J, the gap between germline ends came to 7 bases.